What follows are 30 T cell receptor beta chains derived from one specimen sequenced in a study of cytomegalovirus exposure and HLA in healthy donors. The PCR was carried out with 60 Vbeta primers and 13 Jbeta primers. Libraries were prepared by immunoSEQ multiplex PCR; TCRdb keeps only in-frame clonotypes and omits some of them. The sample holds fewer than 250,000 clones, 65% to 75% seen once. The sequenced material came from PBMCs. These receptors all stem from a man aged 25 to 40 in good health and CMV-seropositive.

The chain is built from TRBV4-2 and TRBJ2-7; 13 bases fit TRBD2. J was trimmed by 5 bases and V by 4 bases; bases with no gene match: 2. CDR3 length equals 14 residues. Looked up from germline, CDR1 is LGHNA and CDR2 is YNFKEQ. The CDR3 DNA reads TGTGCCAGCAGCCCGGGACTAGCGGGAAACGAGCAGTACTTC. Translation: CASSPGLAGNEQYF.

Concerning this clone: A read error may account for a junction end that differs from germline. This chain connects TRBV6-5 to TRBJ2-7; D gene uncertain. Looked up from germline, CDR1 is MNHEY and CDR2 is SVGAGI. This CDR3 comprises 16 residues. CDR3 DNA sequence: TGTGCCAGCAGTTACACCTCCGCAGTTTCCTCCTCCGAGCAGTACTTC. Amino acids: CASSYTSAVSSSEQYF.

V usage is TRBV19 and J usage is TRBJ2-2; 7 bases line up with TRBD1. Trimming cost V 5 bases and J 3 bases; bases outside gene matches: 12. This CDR3 has 17 amino acids. Germline CDR1 and CDR2: LNHDA and SQIVND (reference sequence). CDR3 DNA sequence: TGTGCCAGTAGTCTGATTCTCGGGACAGCAGACACCGGGGAGCTGTTTTTT. Translated: CASSLILGTADTGELFF.

The rearrangement joins TRBV18 to TRBJ2-5; 7 bases are a match to TRBD1. Germline V CDR1 and CDR2: KGHSH, LQKENI. CDR3 length: 15 amino acids. The J segment lost 6 bases and the V segment lost 4 bases, leaving 11 bases of the junction unmatched. The CDR3 reads CASSQETGNSKTQYF. CDR3 DNA: TGTGCCAGCTCACAGGAGACAGGGAACTCAAAGACCCAGTACTTC.

This chain uses TRBV27 with TRBJ1-2; 7 bases fit TRBD1. CDR1 is MNHEY and CDR2 is SMNVEV in the germline V gene (reference sequence). The CDR3 consists of 12 residues. V shed 9 bases and J 6 bases; nucleotides not matched to a gene: 7. DNA of the CDR3: TGTGCCAGTAAAGGGGGCGCGCATGGCTACACCTTC. Its protein product is CASKGGAHGYTF.

The V call is TRBV11-3, the J call TRBJ2-7; possible D gene TRBD1, 5 bases. CDR3 size: 16 residues. With 5 bases removed from V and 4 bases from J, the gap between germline ends came to 21 bases. The V gene's germline CDR1 is SGHNT and CDR2 YENEEA. CDR3 amino acids: CASSLPQVPTPYEQYF. The CDR3 nucleotides read TGTGCCAGCAGCCTACCACAGGTCCCTACCCCATACGAGCAGTACTTC.

This CDR3 reads CASSQGLAAYPNEQFF. CDR3 sequence (DNA): TGCGCCAGCAGCCAGGGTCTAGCGGCTTACCCCAATGAGCAGTTCTTC. The chain combines TRBV4-1 with TRBJ2-1, with TRBD2 identical over 7 bases. V dropped 3 bases and J dropped 6; count of bases not matched to a gene: 11. The germline CDR1 and CDR2 sequences are MGHRA and YSYEKL. This CDR3 contains 16 residues.

V is TRBV6-1 and J is TRBJ2-5, with no clear D. The CDR3 spans 12 residues. Germline-derived CDR1 and CDR2 are MNHNS and SASEGT. V lost 4 bases and J 2 bases, leaving 5 bases between the germline ends. The CDR3 DNA reads TGTGCCAGCAGTGGGGCACAAGAGACCCAGTACTTC. Residues: CASSGAQETQYF.

The CDR3 region has the DNA TGTGCCAGCAGCCCGGGGTCGGACAGTTCCTACGAGCAGTACTTC. Amino acid sequence: CASSPGSDSSYEQYF. The genes are TRBV6-5 and TRBJ2-7; D is perhaps TRBD1 (6 bases). Trimming took 6 bases from V and 1 from J, leaving 16 bases between them. The CDR3 is made up of 15 amino acids. Germline V gene lookup returns CDR1 MNHEY and CDR2 SVGAGI.

This clone was recorded a few times. The genes are TRBV7-6 and TRBJ2-3; 8 bases are a match to TRBD2. Germline V gene sequence: CDR1 SGHVS, CDR2 FNYEAQ. There are 17 residues in the CDR3. Trimming took 2 bases from V and 6 from J; bases not matched to a gene: 13. This chain's CDR3 is CASSLLGGRFLGDTQYF. In nucleotides, the CDR3 is TGTGCCAGCAGCTTATTAGGCGGGAGGTTCCTCGGCGATACGCAGTATTTT.

J is TRBJ2-7 and V is TRBV11-3; 11 nucleotides match TRBD1. The V gene end was trimmed by 5 bases and the J gene end by 2 bases; junction bases not matched to a gene: 5. The CDR3 is 15 amino acids. The germline gives CDR1 SGHNT, CDR2 YENEEA. CDR3 in DNA: TGTGCCAGCAGCCCGGGACAGGGGGAGACCTACGAGCAGTACTTC. It yields the protein CASSPGQGETYEQYF. Combining the CDR3 with reference TRBV11-3 and TRBJ2-7 gives the whole variable domain EAGVVQSPRYKIIEKKQPVAFWCNPISGHNTLYWYLQNLGQGPELLIRYENEEAVDDSQLPKDRFSAERLKGVDSTLKIQPAELGDSAVYLCASSPGQGETYEQYFGPGTRLTVT.

This clone occurred once. The chain employs TRBV5-1 and TRBJ2-1; TRBD2 aligns across 10 bases. Per the germline V gene, CDR1 is SGHRS and CDR2 is YFSETQ. V was pared by 0 bases and J by 9 bases, with 6 bases of the junction left unmatched. This CDR3 has 15 residues. The CDR3 DNA follows: TGCGCCAGCAGCTTGGGGGTGGCTAGCGGGGGTGAGCAGTTCTTC. Translated, it gives CASSLGVASGGEQFF.

The chain couples TRBV19 to TRBJ1-3; possible D gene TRBD1, 6 bases. The CDR3 has 15 residues. V shed 2 bases and J shed 2 bases, with 10 bases lying between them. Germline CDR1 LNHDA, CDR2 SQIVND (reference sequence). As DNA, the CDR3 is TGTGCCAGTAGTATATTAGCAGGGGCTGGAAACACCATATATTTT. Amino acid sequence: CASSILAGAGNTIYF.

This chain links TRBV15 with TRBJ2-7; TRBD2 matches 7 bases. With V trimmed by 6 bases and J by 0 bases, 5 bases remained unmatched. The CDR3 extends over 14 amino acids. Looked up from germline, CDR1 is LNHNV and CDR2 is YYDKDF (reference sequence). CDR3 amino acids: CATRPSGSSYEQYF. CDR3 nucleotides: TGTGCCACCAGACCTAGCGGTAGCTCCTACGAGCAGTACTTC. The whole variable domain, filled in from reference TRBV15 and TRBJ2-7, reads DAMVIQNPRYQVTQFGKPVTLSCSQTLNHNVMYWYQQKSSQAPKLLFHYYDKDFNNEADTPDNFQSRRPNTSFCFLDIRSPGLGDTAMYLCATRPSGSSYEQYFGPGTRLTVT.

V usage is TRBV7-2 and J usage is TRBJ1-6; the match to TRBD1 covers 9 bases. Unmatched junction bases numbered 11, after V lost 5 bases and J lost 12 bases. Germline V gene sequence: CDR1 SGHTA, CDR2 FQGNSA. The CDR3 consists of 15 residues. The CDR3 loop is CASSTTPGQGVPLHF. As DNA, the CDR3 is TGTGCCAGCAGCACTACGCCGGGACAGGGTGTACCCCTCCACTTT.

This chain joins TRBV27 and TRBJ1-1; a weak D match, TRBD1 (6 bases). Trimming cost V 9 bases and J 0 bases, with 20 bases left between them. The germline CDR1 and CDR2 sequences are MNHEY and SMNVEV (reference sequence). The CDR3 contains 16 residues. The DNA for the CDR3 is TGTGCCAGGGCCAGACAGGTCCCCCTCATGAACACTGAAGCTTTCTTT. Translation gives CARARQVPLMNTEAFF.

This clone has more than one count but fewer than ten. The chain combines TRBV4-3 with TRBJ2-3; possibly TRBD1 for D (6 bases). The CDR3 length is 17 residues. V was trimmed by 0 bases and J by 3 bases, leaving 16 bases between them. Germline values: CDR1 LGHNA, CDR2 YSLEER. The CDR3 spells CASSQEERRGSTDTQYF. As DNA, the CDR3 is TGCGCCAGCAGCCAAGAAGAGAGAAGGGGGAGTACAGATACGCAGTATTTT.

The V and J genes are TRBV19 and TRBJ1-1, with 8 positions matching TRBD1. The V gene's germline CDR1 is LNHDA and CDR2 SQIVND (reference sequence). The CDR3 is 13 residues long. V lost 5 bases to trimming and J lost 1 base; unmatched junction nucleotides: 0. CDR3 protein: CASSDRGNTEAFF. The CDR3 region has the DNA TGTGCCAGTAGTGACAGGGGGAACACTGAAGCTTTCTTT. The full variable domain, with the rest looked up from reference TRBV19 and TRBJ1-1, is DGGITQSPKYLFRKEGQNVTLSCEQNLNHDAMYWYRQDPGQGLRLIYYSQIVNDFQKGDIAEGYSVSREKKESFPLTVTSAQKNPTAFYLCASSDRGNTEAFFGQGTRLTVV.

V and J are TRBV5-6 and TRBJ1-2; 9 nucleotides line up with TRBD1. With V trimmed by 2 bases and J by 3 bases, 2 bases remained unmatched. Germline loops: CDR1 SGHDT, CDR2 YYEEEE. There are 14 residues in the CDR3. The CDR3 region has the DNA TGTGCCAGCAGCTTCGGGGACAGGGACTATGGCTACACCTTC. As protein: CASSFGDRDYGYTF.

This rearrangement joins TRBV5-5 to TRBJ1-5; no clear D gene. V lost 2 bases, J lost 4 bases, and 10 bases lay in between. There are 14 residues in the CDR3. Germline assignment: CDR1 SGHKS and CDR2 YYEKEE (reference sequence). The CDR3: CASSFAYRNQPQHF. The DNA for the CDR3 is TGTGCCAGCAGCTTCGCGTACCGAAATCAGCCCCAGCATTTT.

The genes are TRBV7-2 and TRBJ2-1; the match to TRBD2 covers 10 bases. The CDR3 has 15 residues. Germline assignment: CDR1 SGHTA and CDR2 FQGNSA. V was clipped by 4 bases and J by 6 bases; unmatched bases: 6. CDR3 nucleotides: TGTGCCAGCAGCTACTTAGCGGGAGGTAGCAATGAGCAGTTCTTC. Translation gives CASSYLAGGSNEQFF. The variable domain in full, with the rest retrieved from reference TRBV7-2 and TRBJ2-1, is GAGVSQSPSNKVTEKGKDVELRCDPISGHTALYWYRQSLGQGLEFLIYFQGNSAPDKSGLPSDRFSAERTGGSVSTLTIQRTQQEDSAVYLCASSYLAGGSNEQFFGPGTRLTVL.

The chain carries TRBV15 and TRBJ1-5, with a possible D match to TRBD1 (6 bases). Germline CDR1 and CDR2: LNHNV and YYDKDF (reference sequence). This CDR3 has 13 amino acids. V shed 4 bases and J shed 5 bases, with 9 bases lying between them. As DNA, the CDR3 is TGTGCCACCAGCACACAGGGCTATCAGCCCCAGCATTTT. This translates into CATSTQGYQPQHF.

This clone was detected only once. This sequence joins TRBV7-9 and TRBJ1-3, with no clear D. V lost 4 bases and J lost 9, with 10 bases in between. CDR1 and CDR2 (germline): SEHNR, FQNEAQ (reference sequence). This CDR3 is 12 amino acids long. The CDR3 is CASSSNPVTIYF. The CDR3 bases are TGTGCCAGCAGCTCAAACCCGGTCACCATATATTTT.

This clone was detected only once. The V and J genes are TRBV5-8 and TRBJ1-5; possibly TRBD1 for D (5 bases). V was cut by 0 bases and J by 4 bases, with 11 bases left in between. The V gene's germline CDR1 is SGHTS and CDR2 YDEGEE. The CDR3 totals 15 residues. CDR3 sequence: CASSLGRESNQPQHF. The DNA for the CDR3 is TGTGCCAGCAGCTTGGGCAGGGAATCAAATCAGCCCCAGCATTTT.

The rearrangement links TRBV5-5 to TRBJ1-2; 8 bases align to TRBD1. After removal of 0 bases from V and 2 bases from J, the junction contained 9 bases not matched to a gene. The CDR3 runs 17 residues. Germline CDR1 SGHKS, CDR2 YYEKEE (reference sequence). The CDR3 sequence is CASSLAYTGGLNYGYTF. The CDR3 bases are TGTGCCAGCAGCTTGGCGTACACAGGGGGACTCAACTATGGCTACACCTTC.

The chain joins TRBV29-1 to TRBJ1-5; 8 positions agree with TRBD1. CDR3 size: 17 residues. The ends lost 5 bases at V and 4 bases at J; junction bases unmatched: 16. Looked up from germline, CDR1 is SQVTM and CDR2 is ANQGSEA. This CDR3 is CSVHTRGRRQGNQPQHF. In DNA form, the CDR3 reads TGCAGCGTTCACACCCGGGGGCGCCGACAGGGGAATCAGCCCCAGCATTTT.

The chain employs TRBV5-4 and TRBJ2-7; TRBD1 matches 9 bases. V shed 4 bases and J 4 bases; nucleotides not matched to a gene: 6. Germline V lookup: CDR1 SGHNT, CDR2 YYREEE (reference sequence). CDR3 length: 14 amino acids. The DNA for the CDR3 is TGTGCCAGCAGCCACAAAGGACAGGGGTACGAGCAGTACTTC. Encoded protein: CASSHKGQGYEQYF.

The J gene is TRBJ1-3, the V gene TRBV5-5, with 8 positions matching TRBD1. Trimming cost V 4 bases and J 2 bases; bases outside gene matches: 2. Germline V CDR1 and CDR2: SGHKS, YYEKEE (reference sequence). The length of the CDR3 is 14 residues. This CDR3 reads CASSQGAAGNTIYF. The CDR3 DNA reads TGTGCCAGCAGCCAGGGGGCGGCTGGAAACACCATATATTTT.

This clone was counted a few times. The genes are TRBV5-1 and TRBJ1-1; D uncertain. The V end was cut by 0 bases, the J end by 4 bases, with 13 bases between. The germline V gene encodes CDR1 SGHRS and CDR2 YFSETQ. The CDR3 loop spans 15 amino acids. The CDR3 loop reads CASSLASGSGTEAFF. DNA of the CDR3: TGCGCCAGCAGCTTGGCTTCGGGATCGGGCACTGAAGCTTTCTTT.

The gene calls are TRBV12-2 and TRBJ1-1. TRBV12-2 is listed as a pseudogene. This CDR3 is 16 amino acids long. The CDR3 DNA sequence: TGTGCAAGGGGGGGAGGGGGACACCTAAAGAACACTGAAGCTTTCTTT. Protein sequence: CARGGGGHLKNTEAFF.